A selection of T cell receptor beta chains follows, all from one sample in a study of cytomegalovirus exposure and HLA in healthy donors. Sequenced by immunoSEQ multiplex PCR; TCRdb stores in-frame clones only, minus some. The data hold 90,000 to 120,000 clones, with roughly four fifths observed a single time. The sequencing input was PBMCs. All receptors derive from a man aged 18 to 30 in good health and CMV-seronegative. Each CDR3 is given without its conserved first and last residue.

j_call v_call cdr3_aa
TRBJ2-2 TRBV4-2 ASSQGQTNTGELF
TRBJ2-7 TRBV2 ASSDLQPY
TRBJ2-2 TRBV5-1 ATLREPGTGELF
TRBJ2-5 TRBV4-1 ASSQGGRETQY
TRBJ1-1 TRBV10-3 AIRDPGQGEAF
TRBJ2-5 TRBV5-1 ASSLASGSETQY
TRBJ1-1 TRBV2 ASSEIDMENTEAF
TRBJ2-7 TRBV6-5 ASRLSGVSSYEQY
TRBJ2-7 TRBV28 ASTRTLTYEQY
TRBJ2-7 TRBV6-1 ASSEGWEGNEQY
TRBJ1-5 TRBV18 ASSPRQGWDQPQH
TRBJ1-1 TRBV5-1 ASSAGRMNTEAF
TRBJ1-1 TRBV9 ASSVGWGGRSTEAF
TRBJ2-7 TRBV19 ASSIGQGIDYEQY
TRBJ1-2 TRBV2 ASGRFGVRGNYGYT
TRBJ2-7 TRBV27 ASVRQGDYEQY
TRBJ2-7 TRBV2 ASREVYEQY